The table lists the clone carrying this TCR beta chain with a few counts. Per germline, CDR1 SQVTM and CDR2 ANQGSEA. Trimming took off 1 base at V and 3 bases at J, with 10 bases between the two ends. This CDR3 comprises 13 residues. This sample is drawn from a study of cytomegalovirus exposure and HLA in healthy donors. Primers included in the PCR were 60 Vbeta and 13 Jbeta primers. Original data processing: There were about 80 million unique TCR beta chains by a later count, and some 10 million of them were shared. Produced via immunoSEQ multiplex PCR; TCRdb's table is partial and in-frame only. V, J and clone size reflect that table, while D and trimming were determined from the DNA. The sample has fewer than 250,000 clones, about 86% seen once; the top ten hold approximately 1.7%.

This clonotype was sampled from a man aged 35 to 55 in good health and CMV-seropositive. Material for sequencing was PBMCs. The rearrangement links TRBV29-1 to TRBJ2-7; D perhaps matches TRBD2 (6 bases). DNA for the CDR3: TGCAGCGTTGAAGGGAAGGGACTCTACGAGCAGTACTTC. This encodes CSVEGKGLYEQYF.